A single sample gave rise to the 8 T cell receptor beta chains below, sequenced in a study of human T cells and chemical hapten exposure. Noted time point: patch test 1, 2 weeks after DPC sensitization. Treatment denoted: therapeutic diphenylcyclopropenone sensitization with weekly scalp DPC. TCRdb called the RACE reads again in MiXCR, with one record for every CDR3 protein. The sample holds about 360,000 distinct CDR3 sequences; about 4.4% are singletons and the top ten take 2% to 2.5%. Sequencing was performed on whole blood, taken in connection with sensitization to the hapten diphenylcyclopropenone (DPC). These TCRs come from a woman aged 45-65 years with alopecia areata. Some clones in this sample may be carry-over from other donors' samples.

This clonotype occurred many times. The rearrangement links TRBV11-3 to TRBJ2-1, with D tentatively TRBD1 (5 bases). The ends were cut back, 4 bases at V and 7 bases at J, with 17 bases in the middle. The germline gives CDR1 SGHNT, CDR2 YENEEA. The CDR3 is 15 amino acids. CDR3 sequence: CASSSRAGLMNEQFF. CDR3 DNA: TGTGCCAGCAGCTCCAGGGCTGGCCTTATGAATGAGCAGTTCTTC.

This clonotype was seen ten or more times. This chain joins TRBV18 and TRBJ2-1; D may be TRBD2 (5 bases). The CDR3 has 17 amino acids. CDR1 KGHSH and CDR2 LQKENI come from the germline V gene. Trimming pared 3 bases from V and 5 bases from J, leaving 20 bases between. Here the CDR3 DNA reads TGTGCCAGCTCACCCGGGTTAGCTAGCCTGCTCCACAATGAGCAGTTCTTC. Translating gives CASSPGLASLLHNEQFF.

This clonotype was recorded many times. The V gene is TRBV30, the J gene TRBJ1-6; no reliable D call. Germline CDR1 and CDR2: GTSNPN and SVGIG (reference sequence). V was pared by 4 bases and J by 7 bases, with 11 bases between. The CDR3 spans 13 residues. The chain's CDR3 is CAWKTSGNSPLHF. CDR3 nucleotide sequence: TGTGCCTGGAAGACCAGTGGGAATTCACCCCTCCACTTT.

This chain uses TRBV5-1 with TRBJ2-1; D is perhaps TRBD2 (5 bases). Trimming removed 1 base at V and 12 bases at J, with 11 bases between. The germline gives CDR1 SGHRS, CDR2 YFSETQ. This CDR3 spans 12 amino acids. This CDR3 reads CASSLSGSGQFF. Written as DNA, the CDR3 is TGCGCCAGCAGCTTGTCGGGGTCGGGGCAGTTCTTC.

This clonotype was recorded at least ten times. V is TRBV20-1 and J is TRBJ1-1; 8 bases align to TRBD1. The CDR3 runs to 12 residues. With V trimmed by 6 bases and J by 7 bases, 7 bases remained unmatched. Germline values: CDR1 DFQATT, CDR2 SNEGSKA (reference sequence). The CDR3 region has the DNA TGCAGTGCGCGGCAGGGGGCCGGTGAAGCTTTCTTT. This encodes CSARQGAGEAFF.

This clonotype was detected many times. The chain carries TRBV7-8 and TRBJ2-3; D ambiguous. V was trimmed by 5 bases and J by 1 base, leaving 13 bases between them. The length of the CDR3 is 15 residues. Germline CDR1 is SGHVS and CDR2 is FQNEAQ. The chain's CDR3 is CASSPPFGGTDTQYF. CDR3 DNA: TGTGCCAGCAGCCCCCCTTTCGGCGGCACAGATACGCAGTATTTT.

With regard to this clonotype: A much larger clone is a single base away; this may be a read error. The chain combines TRBV6-6 with TRBJ1-1; D uncertain. The CDR3 runs 14 residues. The germline gives CDR1 MNHNY, CDR2 SVGAGI (reference sequence). V lost 10 bases to trimming and J lost 1 base, with 16 bases between them. Here the CDR3 DNA reads TGTGCCAACAGACTCCTCCTGGGGAACACTGAAGCTTTCTTT. Protein: CANRLLLGNTEAFF.

This chain connects TRBV20-1 to TRBJ1-2; 8 bases align to TRBD1. After removal of 4 bases from V and 3 bases from J, the junction contained 7 bases not matched to a gene. This CDR3 has 14 residues. Germline lookup yields CDR1 DFQATT and CDR2 SNEGSKA (reference sequence). The CDR3 loop is CSATKDREDYGYTF. The DNA of the CDR3 is TGCAGTGCTACAAAGGACAGGGAGGACTATGGCTACACCTTC.